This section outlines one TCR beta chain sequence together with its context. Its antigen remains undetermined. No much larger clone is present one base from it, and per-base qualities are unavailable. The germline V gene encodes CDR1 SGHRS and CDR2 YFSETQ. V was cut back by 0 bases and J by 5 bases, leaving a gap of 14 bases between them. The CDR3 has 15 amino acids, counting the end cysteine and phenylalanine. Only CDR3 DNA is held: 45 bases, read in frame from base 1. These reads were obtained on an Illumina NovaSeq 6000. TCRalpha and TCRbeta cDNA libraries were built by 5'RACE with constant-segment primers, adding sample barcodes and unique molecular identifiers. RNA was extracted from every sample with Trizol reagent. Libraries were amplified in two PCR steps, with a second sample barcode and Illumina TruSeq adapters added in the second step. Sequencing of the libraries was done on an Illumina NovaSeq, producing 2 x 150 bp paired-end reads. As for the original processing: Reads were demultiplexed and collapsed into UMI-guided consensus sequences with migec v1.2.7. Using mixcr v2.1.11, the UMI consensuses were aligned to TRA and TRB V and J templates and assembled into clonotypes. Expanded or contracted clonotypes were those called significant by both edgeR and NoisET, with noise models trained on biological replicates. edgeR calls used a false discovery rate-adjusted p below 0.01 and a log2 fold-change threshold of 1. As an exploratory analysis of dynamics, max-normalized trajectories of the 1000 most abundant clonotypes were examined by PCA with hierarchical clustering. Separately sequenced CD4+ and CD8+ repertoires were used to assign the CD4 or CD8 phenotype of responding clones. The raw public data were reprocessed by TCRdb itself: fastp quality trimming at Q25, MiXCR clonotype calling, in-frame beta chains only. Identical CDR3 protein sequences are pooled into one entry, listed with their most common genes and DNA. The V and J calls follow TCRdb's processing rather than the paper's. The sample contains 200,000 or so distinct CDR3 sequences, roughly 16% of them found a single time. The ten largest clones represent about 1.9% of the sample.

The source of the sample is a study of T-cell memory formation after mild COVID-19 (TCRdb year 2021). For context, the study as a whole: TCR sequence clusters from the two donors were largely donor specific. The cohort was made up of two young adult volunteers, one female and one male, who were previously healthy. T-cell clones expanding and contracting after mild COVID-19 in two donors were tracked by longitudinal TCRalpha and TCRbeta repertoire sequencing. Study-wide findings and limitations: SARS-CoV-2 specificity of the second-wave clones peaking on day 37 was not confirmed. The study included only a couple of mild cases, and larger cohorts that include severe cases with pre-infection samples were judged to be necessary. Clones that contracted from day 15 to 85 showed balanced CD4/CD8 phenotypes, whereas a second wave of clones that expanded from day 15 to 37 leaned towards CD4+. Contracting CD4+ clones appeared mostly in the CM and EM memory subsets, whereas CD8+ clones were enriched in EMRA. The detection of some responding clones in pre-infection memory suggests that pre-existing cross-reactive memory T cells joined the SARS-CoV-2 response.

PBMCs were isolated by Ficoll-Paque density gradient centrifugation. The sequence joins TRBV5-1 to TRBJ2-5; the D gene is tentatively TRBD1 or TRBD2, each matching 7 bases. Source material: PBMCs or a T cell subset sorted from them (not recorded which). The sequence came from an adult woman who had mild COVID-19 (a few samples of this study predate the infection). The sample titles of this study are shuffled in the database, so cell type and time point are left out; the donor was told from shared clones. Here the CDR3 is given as CASSLADRREETQYF. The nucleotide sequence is TGCGCCAGCAGCTTGGCGGACAGGCGGGAGGAGACCCAGTACTTC.